This TCR beta chain was retrieved from a study of blood T cells in healthy people across ages. This clonotype has a handful of counts. Sample-barcoded 5' priming and a J-beta primer mix drove a second PCR of 7 to 11 cycles. Every single cDNA molecule received a tag from a template-switch adaptor with 12 random nucleotides. Using its own MiXCR run on the 5' RACE reads, TCRdb lists one record per CDR3 protein. Of 910,000 or so distinct CDR3 sequences in the sample, roughly 51% were seen once. The sequence derives from an older woman in good health. Material for sequencing was blood.

Here the CDR3 DNA reads TGTGCCAGCAGCTTAGCGACACTTAACTATGGCTACACCTTC. It yields the protein CASSLATLNYGYTF. The chain joins TRBV7-2 to TRBJ1-2; D unresolved. The CDR3 loop spans 14 amino acids. The V gene lost 0 bases and the J gene lost 1 base, with 6 bases spanning the gap. Looked up from germline, CDR1 is SGHTA and CDR2 is FQGNSA. Supplemented by reference TRBV7-2 and TRBJ1-2, the full variable domain reads GAGVSQSPSNKVTEKGKDVELRCDPISGHTALYWYRQSLGQGLEFLIYFQGNSAPDKSGLPSDRFSAERTGGSVSTLTIQRTQQEDSAVYLCASSLATLNYGYTFGSGTRLTVV.